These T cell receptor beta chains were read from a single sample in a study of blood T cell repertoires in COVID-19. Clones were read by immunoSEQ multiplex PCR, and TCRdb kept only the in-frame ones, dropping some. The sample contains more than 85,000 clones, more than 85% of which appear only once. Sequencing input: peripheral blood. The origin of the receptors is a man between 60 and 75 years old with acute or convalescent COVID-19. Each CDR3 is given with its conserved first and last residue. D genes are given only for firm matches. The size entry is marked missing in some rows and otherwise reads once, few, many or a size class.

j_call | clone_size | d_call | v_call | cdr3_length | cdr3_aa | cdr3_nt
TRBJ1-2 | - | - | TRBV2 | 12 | CASSEGFTEDSF | TGTGCCAGCAGTGAAGGGTTTACGGAAGACTCCTTC
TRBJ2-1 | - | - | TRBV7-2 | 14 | CASSSRLVSNEQFF | TGTGCCAGCAGCTCCAGACTAGTGTCCAATGAGCAGTTCTTC
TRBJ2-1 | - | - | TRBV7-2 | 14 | CASSFDLADNEQFF | TGTGCCAGCAGCTTTGATCTAGCAGACAATGAGCAGTTCTTC
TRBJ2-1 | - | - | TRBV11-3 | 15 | CASSLSGRNYNEQFF | TGTGCCAGCAGCTTATCAGGTCGGAACTACAATGAGCAGTTCTTC
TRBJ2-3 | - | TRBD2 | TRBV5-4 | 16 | CASSPWTSGSTDTQYF | TGTGCCAGCAGCCCTTGGACTAGCGGGAGCACAGATACGCAGTATTTT
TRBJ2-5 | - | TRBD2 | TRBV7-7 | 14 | CASSLGLAEETQYF | TGTGCTAGCAGCTTAGGACTAGCGGAAGAGACCCAGTACTTC
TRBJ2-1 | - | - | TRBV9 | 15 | CASSVEEGPYNEQFF | TGTGCCAGCAGCGTAGAGGAGGGTCCGTACAATGAGCAGTTCTTC
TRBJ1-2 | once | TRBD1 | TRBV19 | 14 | CASSSERTGKGYTF | TGTGCCAGTAGTAGCGAGCGGACAGGGAAAGGCTACACCTTC
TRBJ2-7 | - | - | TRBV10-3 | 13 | CAIMERTNYEQYF | TGTGCCATCATGGAGCGGACGAATTACGAGCAGTACTTC
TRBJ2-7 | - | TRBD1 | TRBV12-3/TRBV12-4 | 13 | CASQDRDNDEQYF | TGTGCCAGTCAGGACAGGGATAACGACGAGCAGTACTTC
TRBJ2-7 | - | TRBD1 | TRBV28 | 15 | CASRAGTGGAYEQYF | TGTGCCAGCAGAGCCGGGACAGGGGGGGCCTACGAGCAGTACTTC
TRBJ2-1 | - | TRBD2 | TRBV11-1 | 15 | CASSPSGSSYNEQFF | TGTGCCAGCAGCCCCAGCGGGAGCTCCTACAATGAGCAGTTCTTC
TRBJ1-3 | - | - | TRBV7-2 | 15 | CASSYDTYSGNTIYF | TGTGCCAGCAGCTACGACACCTACTCTGGAAACACCATATATTTT
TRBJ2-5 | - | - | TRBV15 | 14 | CATSRDFLGETQYF | TGTGCCACCAGCAGAGACTTCCTCGGGGAGACCCAGTACTTC
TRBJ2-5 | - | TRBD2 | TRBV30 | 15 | CASRRLAGGQETQYF | TGTGCCTCCCGCCGACTAGCGGGAGGCCAAGAGACCCAGTACTTC
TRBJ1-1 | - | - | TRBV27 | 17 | CASSFLRDRERHTEAFF | TGTGCCAGCAGTTTTCTCCGGGATAGGGAACGACACACTGAAGCTTTCTTT
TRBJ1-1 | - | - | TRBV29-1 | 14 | CSVREGSGDTEAFF | TGCAGCGTTCGGGAGGGATCCGGGGACACTGAAGCTTTCTTT
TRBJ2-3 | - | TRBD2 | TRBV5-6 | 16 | CASSWGTSGYTDTQYF | TGTGCCAGCAGCTGGGGGACTAGCGGTTACACAGATACGCAGTATTTT
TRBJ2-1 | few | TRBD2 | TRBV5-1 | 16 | CASSRGGRFDYNEQFF | TGCGCCAGCAGCCGCGGCGGGAGATTTGACTACAATGAGCAGTTCTTC
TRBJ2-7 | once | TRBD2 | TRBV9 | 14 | CASSVGTSSNEQYF | TGTGCCAGCAGCGTCGGGACTAGCTCCAACGAGCAGTACTTC
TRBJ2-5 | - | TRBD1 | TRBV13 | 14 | CASRGQDDQETQYF | TGTGCCAGTAGGGGACAGGACGATCAAGAGACCCAGTACTTC
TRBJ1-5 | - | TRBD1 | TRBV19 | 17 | CASSITGGIGSNQPQHF | TGTGCCAGTAGTATTACAGGGGGCATCGGAAGCAATCAGCCCCAGCATTTT
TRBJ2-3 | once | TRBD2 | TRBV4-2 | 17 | CASSQVPSGDSQNTQYF | TGTGCCAGCAGCCAAGTGCCTAGCGGGGATTCACAGAATACGCAGTATTTT
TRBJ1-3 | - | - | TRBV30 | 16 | CAWSVPGFSSGNTIYF | TGTGCCTGGAGTGTTCCAGGGTTTAGCTCTGGAAACACCATATATTTT
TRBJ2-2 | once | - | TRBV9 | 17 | CASSVDPLLASTGELFF | TGTGCCAGCAGCGTAGACCCTTTACTAGCTTCCACCGGGGAGCTGTTTTTT
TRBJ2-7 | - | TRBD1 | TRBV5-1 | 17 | CASNFGTGGRSSYEQYF | TGCGCCAGCAACTTCGGGACAGGGGGCCGGAGCTCCTACGAGCAGTACTTC
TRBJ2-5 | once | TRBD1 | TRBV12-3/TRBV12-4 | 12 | CAIGQGAGTQYF | TGTGCCATAGGGCAGGGGGCAGGGACCCAGTACTTC
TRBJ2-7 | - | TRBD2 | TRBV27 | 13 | CASSLTSGREQYF | TGTGCCAGCAGTTTAACTAGCGGACGGGAGCAGTACTTC
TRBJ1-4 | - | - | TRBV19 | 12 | CASSIRGEKLFF | TGTGCCAGTAGTATACGAGGAGAAAAACTGTTTTTT
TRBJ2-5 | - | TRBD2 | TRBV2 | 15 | CASRGTSGSPETQYF | TGTGCCAGCAGGGGGACTAGCGGGAGCCCAGAGACCCAGTACTTC
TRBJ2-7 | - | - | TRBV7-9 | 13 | CASSPTGLYEQYF | TGTGCCAGCAGCCCCACAGGCCTCTACGAGCAGTACTTC
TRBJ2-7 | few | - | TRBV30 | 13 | CAWSVQGAYEQYF | TGTGCCTGGAGTGTACAGGGCGCCTACGAGCAGTACTTC
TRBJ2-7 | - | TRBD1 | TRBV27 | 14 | CASSPGTGGYEQYF | TGTGCCAGCAGTCCCGGGACAGGGGGCTACGAGCAGTACTTC
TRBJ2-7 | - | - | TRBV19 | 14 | CASSGFQGFHEQYF | TGTGCCAGTAGCGGATTCCAGGGGTTCCACGAGCAGTACTTC
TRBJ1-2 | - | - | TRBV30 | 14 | CAWSVNRMSYGYTF | TGTGCCTGGAGTGTAAACAGGATGAGCTATGGCTACACCTTC
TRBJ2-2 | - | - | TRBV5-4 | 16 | CASSLPQGSNTGELFF | TGTGCCAGCAGCTTACCACAGGGCTCGAACACCGGGGAGCTGTTTTTT
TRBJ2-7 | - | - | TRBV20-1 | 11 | CSASNLYEQYF | TGCAGTGCTAGTAACTTATACGAGCAGTACTTC
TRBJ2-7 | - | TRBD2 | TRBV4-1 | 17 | CASSQDDGSGSSYEQYF | TGCGCCAGCAGCCAAGATGATGGTAGCGGGAGCTCCTACGAGCAGTACTTC
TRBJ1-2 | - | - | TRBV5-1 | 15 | CASSLARGEGYGYTF | TGCGCCAGCAGCTTGGCGCGGGGAGAGGGCTATGGCTACACCTTC
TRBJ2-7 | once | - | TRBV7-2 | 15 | CASSLLVFSTYEQYF | TGTGCCAGCAGCTTACTGGTCTTCTCTACCTACGAGCAGTACTTC
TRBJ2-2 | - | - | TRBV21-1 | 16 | CASSRKGQGSTGELFF | TGTGCCAGCAGCAGAAAGGGACAGGGGTCCACCGGGGAGCTGTTTTTT
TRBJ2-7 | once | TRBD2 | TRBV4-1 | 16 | CASSQRPLAGSLEQYF | TGCGCCAGCAGCCAGAGGCCTCTAGCGGGATCCCTCGAGCAGTACTTC
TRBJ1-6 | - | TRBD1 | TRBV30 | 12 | CASSGQNSPLHF | TGTGCCTCTTCGGGACAGAATTCACCCCTCCACTTT
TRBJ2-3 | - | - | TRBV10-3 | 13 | CAISESPGNTQYF | TGTGCCATCAGTGAGTCGCCAGGGAATACGCAGTATTTT
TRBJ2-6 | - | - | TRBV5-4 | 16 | CASSPSPRDGANVLTF | TGTGCCAGCAGCCCCTCCCCGAGGGATGGGGCCAACGTCCTGACTTTC
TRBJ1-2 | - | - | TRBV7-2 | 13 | CASSLLVSGGYTF | TGTGCCAGCAGCCTCTTGGTGTCGGGGGGCTACACCTTC
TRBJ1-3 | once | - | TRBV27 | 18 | CASSPRSPRQGRGNTIYF | TGTGCCAGCAGTCCTCGAAGCCCCCGGCAGGGTAGGGGAAACACCATATATTTT
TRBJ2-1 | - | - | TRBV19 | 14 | CASGPQLSYNEQFF | TGTGCCAGTGGTCCCCAGTTATCCTACAATGAGCAGTTCTTC